This note documents a single TCR beta chain sequence. The data stem from a study of T cell responses to AZD1222 COVID-19 vaccine. Looked up from germline, CDR1 is SGDLS and CDR2 is YYNGEE. This CDR3 is built from 15 residues. V was clipped by 0 bases and J by 4 bases, with 13 bases between them. TCRdb's table, derived via immunoSEQ multiplex PCR, lists solely in-frame clones and lacks some. Found here are 90,000 to 150,000 clones, 88% of them singletons; the top ten hold just over 3.5%. This sample comprised peripheral blood, obtained 28 days after the second AZD1222 dose. The rearrangement joins TRBV9 to TRBJ1-1, with TRBD1 as a possible D gene (5 bases). The receptor was isolated from an adult who received the AZD1222 COVID-19 vaccine. CDR3 region: CASSVEAGVGTEAFF. Written as DNA, the CDR3 is TGTGCCAGCAGCGTAGAGGCGGGGGTGGGCACTGAAGCTTTCTTT.